The clone carrying this T cell receptor (beta chain) has a single count. The source of the sample is a study of yellow fever vaccine responses in identical twins. TCRdb itself ran the RT-PCR reads through MiXCR, one entry per CDR3 protein. The table shows about 17,000 distinct CDR3 sequences, with around 70% occurring only once. The receptor was isolated from a woman aged 18-35 years who received the yellow fever vaccine. Source: T cells from blood (PBMCs), unsorted or a sorted subset (not recorded which), taken before or after yellow fever vaccination (not recorded which).

In DNA form, the CDR3 reads TGTGCCAGCAGGAAGGGACGGGACTACAATGAGCAGTTCTTC. This translates into CASRKGRDYNEQFF. J is TRBJ2-1 and V is TRBV2; D might be TRBD1 or TRBD2, each matching 5 bases. CDR1 is SNHLY, CDR2 FYNNEI, per germline. The CDR3 totals 14 residues. V was trimmed by 6 bases and J by 3 bases, leaving 12 bases between them.